This entry describes one T cell receptor (beta chain). What it binds is not known. A read error may explain this, as a much larger clone is one base away. The data originate from a study of T cells in Graves' hyperthyroidism and ophthalmopathy. Broader study findings: In the blood, most expanded thyroid clonotypes above 0.001 appeared as well. The model predicted ophthalmopathy a median approximately 6.3 months before onset.

RNA transcripts gave rise to amplified TCR beta CDR3 regions. Initially, a first-round RT-PCR of the TCR CDR3 employed the HTBI primer set. TCRdb reanalysed the multiplex PCR reads using MiXCR and keeps one entry per CDR3 protein. Seen here are 550,000 to 600,000 distinct CDR3 sequences, roughly 46% observed once, and the top ten hold roughly 20%. V dropped 6 bases and J dropped 4 bases, with 7 bases sitting between them. This CDR3 spans 12 amino acids. CDR1 is SNHLY and CDR2 is FYNNEI in the germline V gene. The specimen was peripheral blood or thyroid tissue (not recorded which). This rearrangement joins TRBV2 to TRBJ1-5; tentative D call: TRBD1 (6 bases). The receptor comes from an adult woman with Graves' disease, either hyperthyroidism or ophthalmopathy (not recorded which). The chain's CDR3 is CASSGQNQPQHF. The CDR3 DNA reads as TGTGCCAGCAGCGGACAGAATCAGCCCCAGCATTTT. Full variable domain (outside the CDR3, taken from reference TRBV2 and TRBJ1-5): EPEVTQTPSHQVTQMGQEVILRCVPISNHLYFYWYRQILGQKVEFLVSFYNNEISEKSEIFDDQFSVERPDGSNFTLKIRSTKLEDSAMYFCASSGQNQPQHFGDGTRLSIL.